The clone carrying this T cell receptor beta chain was counted a few times. Antigen unknown. All of the donors were Caucasians in good health. This specimen comes from a study of identical twins. Notes on the study in general: Twin-shared out-of-frame alpha sequences showed excess low generation probability. Excess sharing between twins was weaker in beta out-of-frame sequences. Reduced insertions were recorded for abundant cord blood beta clonotypes, with no such pattern in memory repertoires.

TCRdb reprocessed the 5' RACE reads via MiXCR and lists one record per CDR3 protein. The repertoire holds 700,000 or so distinct CDR3 sequences, with 8.5% to 9% as singletons. Per the germline V gene, CDR1 is DFQATT and CDR2 is SNEGSKA (reference sequence). There are 15 residues in the CDR3. The V segment lost 4 bases and the J segment 4 bases; nucleotides outside the gene matches: 5. This sample was also put to use in a study of yellow fever vaccine responses in identical twins.

Sequencing was carried out using PBMCs. V and J are TRBV20-1 and TRBJ2-3; 13 bases align to TRBD2. The receptor was isolated from a woman aged 18 to 35 in good health. The CDR3 protein is CSATKLAGGPDTQYF. For the CDR3, the DNA is TGCAGTGCTACAAAACTAGCGGGGGGGCCAGATACGCAGTATTTT.